Listed below are T cell receptor beta chains from one sample, sequenced in a study of neurological immune-mediated disorders. TCRdb reanalysed the 5' RACE reads using MiXCR and keeps one entry per CDR3 protein. This table holds approximately 40,000 distinct CDR3 sequences, approximately 5.1% found once. The sample was CD4+ T cells from blood. The receptors here all came from a man between 18 and 35 years old in good health. CDR3s leave out the opening cysteine and the closing phenylalanine or tryptophan. Each record gives: CDR3 protein, J gene, V gene.

CDR3aa: ASSRNPGGNQPQH
j_gene: TRBJ1-5
v_gene: TRBV12-3/TRBV12-4

CDR3aa: SAKRDARNHGYT
j_gene: TRBJ1-2
v_gene: TRBV20-1

CDR3aa: ASSPRRDGATYEQY
j_gene: TRBJ2-7
v_gene: TRBV5-1

CDR3aa: ASSPGKGSTGELF
j_gene: TRBJ2-2
v_gene: TRBV6-6

CDR3aa: ASSLRDRGRGYT
j_gene: TRBJ1-2
v_gene: TRBV5-1

CDR3aa: ASSQNQGASVQGTQY
j_gene: TRBJ2-3
v_gene: TRBV3-1

CDR3aa: ASTPQVTGGNTIY
j_gene: TRBJ1-3
v_gene: TRBV4-1

CDR3aa: SVTTHTDGTDTQY
j_gene: TRBJ2-3
v_gene: TRBV29-1

CDR3aa: SGETSGGTDTQY
j_gene: TRBJ2-3
v_gene: TRBV29-1

CDR3aa: ANSQGRHEAF
j_gene: TRBJ1-1
v_gene: TRBV5-6

CDR3aa: ASSRAKGETQY
j_gene: TRBJ2-5
v_gene: TRBV12-3/TRBV12-4

CDR3aa: ASSWGQARQADTQY
j_gene: TRBJ2-3
v_gene: TRBV5-1

CDR3aa: ASSQHDRENSPLH
j_gene: TRBJ1-6
v_gene: TRBV3-1

CDR3aa: ASRPDRGFGGSPLH
j_gene: TRBJ1-6
v_gene: TRBV6-6

CDR3aa: ASRLTDWVDTQY
j_gene: TRBJ2-3
v_gene: TRBV2

CDR3aa: ASSPGQLTSYEQY
j_gene: TRBJ2-7
v_gene: TRBV18

CDR3aa: ASSLAVSGNYGYT
j_gene: TRBJ1-2
v_gene: TRBV5-1

CDR3aa: ASSKVAGDAPLFWYEQY
j_gene: TRBJ2-7
v_gene: TRBV21-1

CDR3aa: ASSVSWGSNQPQH
j_gene: TRBJ1-5
v_gene: TRBV2